A selection of T cell receptor beta chains follows, all from one sample in a study of cytomegalovirus exposure and HLA in healthy donors. Repertoires were generated with immunoSEQ multiplex PCR, while TCRdb's copy carries only in-frame clones and drops some. The profile shows some 200,000 clones, less than 85% of them singletons. Sequenced: PBMCs. These TCRs come from a girl between 5 and 17 years old in good health and CMV-seropositive. Each CDR3 is given with its conserved first and last residue. D genes are given only for firm matches. Only part of the rows carry a size: once, few, many, or a class if the clone is expanded.

clone_size: .; d_call: .; j_call: TRBJ1-1; cdr3_length: 15; v_call: TRBV5-1; cdr3_aa: CASKDGPEAGTEAFF; cdr3_nt: TGCGCCAGCAAAGACGGCCCAGAGGCCGGGACTGAAGCTTTCTTT
clone_size: .; d_call: TRBD2; j_call: TRBJ2-3; cdr3_length: 14; v_call: TRBV7-2; cdr3_aa: CASSLGTSADTQYF; cdr3_nt: TGTGCCAGCAGCTTAGGGACTAGCGCTGATACGCAGTATTTT
clone_size: .; d_call: TRBD2; j_call: TRBJ2-4; cdr3_length: 14; v_call: TRBV6-5; cdr3_aa: CASSYGRAGDIQYF; cdr3_nt: TGTGCCAGCAGTTATGGCCGGGCGGGAGACATTCAGTACTTC
clone_size: .; d_call: TRBD1; j_call: TRBJ1-4; cdr3_length: 14; v_call: TRBV5-4; cdr3_aa: CASSQGQENEKLFF; cdr3_nt: TGTGCCAGCAGCCAGGGACAGGAAAATGAAAAACTGTTTTTT
clone_size: .; d_call: TRBD2; j_call: TRBJ2-1; cdr3_length: 16; v_call: TRBV2; cdr3_aa: CASSEARGTRVNEQFF; cdr3_nt: TGTGCCAGCAGTGAAGCGCGTGGGACTAGAGTCAATGAGCAGTTCTTC
clone_size: .; d_call: .; j_call: TRBJ2-5; cdr3_length: 14; v_call: TRBV5-4; cdr3_aa: CASTVVGDSETQYF; cdr3_nt: TGTGCCAGCACCGTCGTTGGGGACTCGGAGACCCAGTACTTC
clone_size: .; d_call: .; j_call: TRBJ2-3; cdr3_length: 12; v_call: TRBV6-1; cdr3_aa: CASSVSTDTQYF; cdr3_nt: TGTGCCAGCAGTGTTTCAACAGATACGCAGTATTTT
clone_size: few; d_call: TRBD1; j_call: TRBJ1-5; cdr3_length: 19; v_call: TRBV30; cdr3_aa: CAWSESRDRVFLGHQPQHF; cdr3_nt: TGTGCCTGGAGTGAATCCCGGGACAGGGTATTTCTGGGGCATCAGCCCCAGCATTTT
clone_size: .; d_call: .; j_call: TRBJ1-4; cdr3_length: 14; v_call: TRBV2; cdr3_aa: CASSPAEGREKLFF; cdr3_nt: TGTGCCAGCAGCCCCGCCGAAGGGAGAGAAAAACTGTTTTTT
clone_size: .; d_call: TRBD2; j_call: TRBJ2-7; cdr3_length: 14; v_call: TRBV7-8; cdr3_aa: CASSYGGALYEQYF; cdr3_nt: TGTGCCAGCAGCTACGGGGGGGCCCTCTACGAGCAGTACTTC
clone_size: .; d_call: TRBD1; j_call: TRBJ1-6; cdr3_length: 18; v_call: TRBV18; cdr3_aa: CASSPTRRVDRRNSPLHF; cdr3_nt: TGTGCCAGCTCACCCACCCGCCGGGTGGACAGGAGAAATTCACCCCTCCACTTT
clone_size: .; d_call: .; j_call: TRBJ2-3; cdr3_length: 14; v_call: TRBV7-2; cdr3_aa: CASSLSRDFGTQYF; cdr3_nt: TGTGCCAGCAGCTTGAGCAGGGACTTTGGTACGCAGTATTTT
clone_size: .; d_call: TRBD1; j_call: TRBJ1-4; cdr3_length: 14; v_call: TRBV2; cdr3_aa: CASSQDRDGEKLFF; cdr3_nt: TGTGCCAGCAGCCAAGACAGGGACGGTGAAAAACTGTTTTTT
clone_size: once; d_call: TRBD2; j_call: TRBJ2-3; cdr3_length: 14; v_call: TRBV7-8; cdr3_aa: CASSLTASGDTQYF; cdr3_nt: TGTGCCAGCAGCTTAACGGCTAGCGGAGATACGCAGTATTTT
clone_size: .; d_call: TRBD2; j_call: TRBJ2-7; cdr3_length: 15; v_call: TRBV19; cdr3_aa: CASSPLAGVAYEQYF; cdr3_nt: TGTGCCAGTAGTCCTCTAGCGGGGGTGGCCTACGAGCAGTACTTC
clone_size: once; d_call: TRBD1; j_call: TRBJ2-5; cdr3_length: 16; v_call: TRBV18; cdr3_aa: CASSPSRDRTQETQYF; cdr3_nt: TGTGCCAGCTCACCGAGCCGGGACAGGACCCAAGAGACCCAGTACTTC
clone_size: .; d_call: TRBD1; j_call: TRBJ2-2; cdr3_length: 16; v_call: TRBV9; cdr3_aa: CASSVTGGAYTGELFF; cdr3_nt: TGTGCCAGCAGCGTAACAGGGGGCGCCTACACCGGGGAGCTGTTTTTT
clone_size: .; d_call: .; j_call: TRBJ1-1; cdr3_length: 13; v_call: TRBV19; cdr3_aa: CASSPSKLTEAFF; cdr3_nt: TGTGCCAGTAGTCCCTCCAAACTCACTGAAGCTTTCTTT
clone_size: few; d_call: .; j_call: TRBJ1-4; cdr3_length: 16; v_call: TRBV6-1; cdr3_aa: CASSEPRTVLNEKLFF; cdr3_nt: TGTGCCAGCAGTGAACCAAGGACAGTTCTAAATGAAAAACTGTTTTTT
clone_size: .; d_call: .; j_call: TRBJ2-1; cdr3_length: 14; v_call: TRBV6-5; cdr3_aa: CASGFSGQYNEQFF; cdr3_nt: TGTGCCAGCGGATTCTCGGGACAATACAATGAGCAGTTCTTC
clone_size: .; d_call: TRBD2; j_call: TRBJ2-5; cdr3_length: 16; v_call: TRBV7-9; cdr3_aa: CASSPEPRGGLETQYF; cdr3_nt: TGTGCCAGCAGCCCAGAACCCCGGGGGGGGCTGGAGACCCAGTACTTC
clone_size: .; d_call: TRBD1; j_call: TRBJ1-4; cdr3_length: 15; v_call: TRBV18; cdr3_aa: CASSPSGQVNEKLFF; cdr3_nt: TGTGCCAGCTCACCATCGGGACAGGTTAATGAAAAACTGTTTTTT
clone_size: .; d_call: TRBD1; j_call: TRBJ1-4; cdr3_length: 12; v_call: TRBV7-2; cdr3_aa: CASSSRTGRLFF; cdr3_nt: TGTGCCAGCAGCTCACGGACAGGGCGGCTGTTTTTT
clone_size: few; d_call: .; j_call: TRBJ1-1; cdr3_length: 13; v_call: TRBV7-6; cdr3_aa: CASSLPGGTEAFF; cdr3_nt: TGTGCCAGCAGCTTACCCGGGGGCACTGAAGCTTTCTTT
clone_size: .; d_call: .; j_call: TRBJ2-7; cdr3_length: 15; v_call: TRBV10-1; cdr3_aa: CASSDHKVLSGEQYF; cdr3_nt: TGCGCCAGCAGTGACCACAAGGTCTTATCGGGCGAGCAGTACTTC
clone_size: .; d_call: .; j_call: TRBJ2-5; cdr3_length: 16; v_call: TRBV12-2; cdr3_aa: CASRLAGGQGCETQYF; cdr3_nt: TGTGCAAGTCGCTTAGCGGGGGGGCAGGGATGCGAGACCCAGTACTTC
clone_size: few; d_call: TRBD1; j_call: TRBJ2-7; cdr3_length: 14; v_call: TRBV7-6; cdr3_aa: CASSLAGTGYEQYF; cdr3_nt: TGTGCCAGCAGCTTAGCAGGGACAGGGTACGAGCAGTACTTC
clone_size: .; d_call: TRBD1; j_call: TRBJ2-4; cdr3_length: 16; v_call: TRBV15; cdr3_aa: CATSRDTGGVLNIQYF; cdr3_nt: TGTGCCACCAGCAGAGACACAGGGGGTGTATTAAACATTCAGTACTTC
clone_size: .; d_call: TRBD2; j_call: TRBJ2-1; cdr3_length: 16; v_call: TRBV4-3; cdr3_aa: CASSRLAGSNYNEQFF; cdr3_nt: TGCGCCAGCAGCCGGTTAGCGGGATCGAACTACAATGAGCAGTTCTTC
clone_size: .; d_call: .; j_call: TRBJ2-7; cdr3_length: 14; v_call: TRBV5-1; cdr3_aa: CASSLGQSGYEQYF; cdr3_nt: TGCGCCAGCAGCCTAGGACAGAGTGGCTACGAGCAGTACTTC
clone_size: .; d_call: .; j_call: TRBJ2-7; cdr3_length: 17; v_call: TRBV2; cdr3_aa: CASSQEGFREVPGEQYF; cdr3_nt: TGTGCCAGCAGCCAAGAGGGATTTAGGGAGGTCCCGGGCGAGCAGTACTTC
clone_size: .; d_call: .; j_call: TRBJ2-5; cdr3_length: 15; v_call: TRBV27; cdr3_aa: CASSTEWGTQETQYF; cdr3_nt: TGTGCCAGCAGTACCGAGTGGGGGACACAAGAGACCCAGTACTTC
clone_size: few; d_call: .; j_call: TRBJ1-1; cdr3_length: 15; v_call: TRBV4-3; cdr3_aa: CASSQDPWGPTEAFF; cdr3_nt: TGCGCCAGCAGCCAAGATCCTTGGGGGCCCACTGAAGCTTTCTTT
clone_size: few; d_call: TRBD1; j_call: TRBJ2-5; cdr3_length: 15; v_call: TRBV10-3; cdr3_aa: CAISEDRGLGETQYF; cdr3_nt: TGTGCCATCAGTGAGGACAGGGGGCTTGGAGAGACCCAGTACTTC
clone_size: .; d_call: TRBD2; j_call: TRBJ2-5; cdr3_length: 14; v_call: TRBV5-4; cdr3_aa: CASSSGGAKETQYF; cdr3_nt: TGTGCCAGCAGTAGCGGGGGGGCCAAGGAGACCCAGTACTTC
clone_size: .; d_call: TRBD2; j_call: TRBJ2-1; cdr3_length: 16; v_call: TRBV10-3; cdr3_aa: CAISSARGGHGGEQFF; cdr3_nt: TGTGCCATCAGCTCGGCACGGGGGGGGCATGGTGGTGAGCAGTTCTTC
clone_size: .; d_call: .; j_call: TRBJ1-1; cdr3_length: 14; v_call: TRBV6-5; cdr3_aa: CASSYWGEGTEAFF; cdr3_nt: TGTGCCAGCAGTTACTGGGGGGAGGGCACTGAAGCTTTCTTT
clone_size: few; d_call: .; j_call: TRBJ1-5; cdr3_length: 19; v_call: TRBV4-3; cdr3_aa: CASSQDGPVNNRGNQPQHF; cdr3_nt: TGCGCCAGCAGCCAAGATGGGCCAGTAAACAATAGGGGTAATCAGCCCCAGCATTTT
clone_size: .; d_call: .; j_call: TRBJ1-1; cdr3_length: 12; v_call: TRBV4-3; cdr3_aa: CASSLEGAEAFF; cdr3_nt: TGCGCCAGCAGCCTCGAGGGGGCTGAAGCTTTCTTT
clone_size: .; d_call: TRBD1; j_call: TRBJ1-6; cdr3_length: 14; v_call: TRBV13; cdr3_aa: CASSLRQGISPLHF; cdr3_nt: TGTGCCAGCAGCTTGAGACAGGGGATTTCACCCCTCCACTTT
clone_size: few; d_call: .; j_call: TRBJ1-5; cdr3_length: 15; v_call: TRBV19; cdr3_aa: CASIDYWGSNQPQHF; cdr3_nt: TGTGCCAGTATCGATTATTGGGGCTCGAATCAGCCCCAGCATTTT
clone_size: .; d_call: .; j_call: TRBJ1-2; cdr3_length: 12; v_call: TRBV30; cdr3_aa: CAWSGRGYGYTF; cdr3_nt: TGTGCCTGGAGTGGACGCGGCTATGGCTACACCTTC
clone_size: once; d_call: .; j_call: TRBJ1-6; cdr3_length: 15; v_call: TRBV4-3; cdr3_aa: CASSGGRAKGSPLHF; cdr3_nt: TGCGCCAGCAGCGGCGGCAGGGCGAAGGGATCACCCCTCCACTTT
clone_size: .; d_call: .; j_call: TRBJ1-1; cdr3_length: 16; v_call: TRBV6-1; cdr3_aa: CASSGTLQGRVTEAFF; cdr3_nt: TGTGCCAGCAGTGGCACACTTCAGGGGAGGGTTACTGAAGCTTTCTTT
clone_size: .; d_call: .; j_call: TRBJ2-6; cdr3_length: 14; v_call: TRBV5-1; cdr3_aa: CASSPYTGANVLTF; cdr3_nt: TGCGCCAGCAGCCCGTATACTGGGGCCAACGTCCTGACTTTC
clone_size: .; d_call: TRBD1; j_call: TRBJ2-7; cdr3_length: 14; v_call: TRBV30; cdr3_aa: CAWSPYRGSYEQYF; cdr3_nt: TGTGCCTGGTCCCCGTACAGGGGAAGCTACGAGCAGTACTTC